This record concerns one T cell receptor (beta chain) sequence. The data derive from a study of blood T cell repertoires in COVID-19. Profiled with immunoSEQ multiplex PCR; TCRdb holds only in-frame clones, not every one. Altogether some 9,800 clones are present, roughly 79% being singletons, with the ten largest covering 30% to 40%. The germline V gene has CDR1 SGHTA and CDR2 FQGNSA. The CDR3 totals 19 residues. V was pared by 1 base and J by 6 bases, with 17 bases of the junction left unmatched. Sequenced sample: peripheral blood. The rearrangement joins TRBV7-2 to TRBJ2-7; 11 bases fit TRBD2. The sequence came from a human donor in a cohort sampled during active COVID-19. CDR3 sequence: CASSLVGGSGGAFLLEQYF. CDR3 bases: TGTGCCAGCAGCTTAGTCGGTGGTAGCGGGGGGGCCTTTTTGCTCGAGCAGTACTTC.